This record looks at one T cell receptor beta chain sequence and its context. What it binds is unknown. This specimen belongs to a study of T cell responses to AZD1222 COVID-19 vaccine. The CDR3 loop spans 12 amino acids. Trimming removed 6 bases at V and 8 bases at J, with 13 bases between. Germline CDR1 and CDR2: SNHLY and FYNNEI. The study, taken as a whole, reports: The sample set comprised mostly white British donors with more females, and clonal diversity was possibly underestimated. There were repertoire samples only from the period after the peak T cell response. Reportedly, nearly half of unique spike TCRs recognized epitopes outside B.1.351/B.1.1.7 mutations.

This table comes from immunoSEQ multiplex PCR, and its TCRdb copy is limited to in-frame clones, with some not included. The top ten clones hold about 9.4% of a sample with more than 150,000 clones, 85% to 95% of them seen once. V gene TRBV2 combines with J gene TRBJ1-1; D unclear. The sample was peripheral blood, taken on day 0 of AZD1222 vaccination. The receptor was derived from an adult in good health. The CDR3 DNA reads TGTGCCAGCAGGGGCCGGTACGTGGAAGCTTTCTTT. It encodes CASRGRYVEAFF.